Listed below are T cell receptor beta chains from one sample, sequenced in a study of T cell responses to AZD1222 COVID-19 vaccine. Generated by immunoSEQ multiplex PCR, the TCRdb table keeps only in-frame clones and is missing some. The sample lists about 140,000 clones; about 90% were seen once. The sequencing here drew on peripheral blood, taken 28 days after the second AZD1222 dose. The source is an adult who received the AZD1222 COVID-19 vaccine. Both conserved end residues are trimmed from each CDR3. The size field is filled for only some rows; it gives once, few, many or a size class.

size: -; V: TRBV29-1; CDR3: SELAGDWETQY
size: -; V: TRBV5-8; CDR3: ASSLGVAGNTIY
size: -; V: TRBV7-2; CDR3: ASSPGRAAGGPGNEQF
size: -; V: TRBV2; CDR3: ASSEGGATDTQY
size: -; V: TRBV12-3/TRBV12-4; CDR3: ASSYGRATPQH
size: few; V: TRBV19; CDR3: ASSIAPGRDNQPQH
size: many; V: TRBV4-3; CDR3: ATLDRDEPHNSPLH
size: -; V: TRBV7-2; CDR3: ASSLAQGDYGYT
size: once; V: TRBV11-2; CDR3: ASSSIAGRTGELF
size: -; V: TRBV12-3/TRBV12-4; CDR3: ASSFGGSTEAF
size: -; V: TRBV4-1; CDR3: ASSLPGTGELF
size: -; V: TRBV28; CDR3: ASRINDRGVWQPQH
size: -; V: TRBV6-1; CDR3: ASSEAGHYGYT
size: -; V: TRBV3-1/TRBV3-2; CDR3: ASSRIENTEAF
size: -; V: TRBV19; CDR3: ASSIAGNTIIYEQY
size: -; V: TRBV2; CDR3: ASRPGQGFRSSYNEQF
size: -; V: TRBV7-2; CDR3: ASSLEPGNTIY
size: -; V: TRBV28; CDR3: ASGQGELEKLF